A single T cell receptor (beta chain) is shown here with its context. Antigen unknown. The data originate from a study of cytomegalovirus exposure and HLA in healthy donors. Findings and caveats of the study: An analysis that was carried out later associated 16,000 or so TCR beta sequences with HLA alleles at 0.05 false discovery rate. It was assumed in the presence/absence analyses that sequencing depth was roughly uniform across donors. In a later analysis, V- and J-gene trimming of beta chains associated with a DCLRE1C missense variant, replicated independently. A later analysis, which compared TCR beta chains of equal frequency, found the HLA-associated ones more clonally expanded.

The V and J ends lost 4 bases and 5 bases, in that order; junction bases with no gene match: 8. The germline gives CDR1 SGHKS, CDR2 YYEKEE (reference sequence). The CDR3 totals 14 residues. Vbeta (60) and Jbeta (13) primers were used in the PCR. Sequencing used immunoSEQ multiplex PCR; TCRdb keeps in-frame clones, though not all of them. The data show 150,000 to 200,000 clones, around 83% seen once. The rearrangement uses TRBV5-5 and TRBJ2-5, with TRBD2 matching over 7 bases. Sequencing used PBMCs. The TCR sequence derives from a man in his forties or fifties in good health and CMV-seropositive. The CDR3: CASSLRRLAETQYF. CDR3 DNA sequence: TGTGCCAGCAGCCTACGTCGACTAGCTGAGACCCAGTACTTC.